The 18 T cell receptor beta chains in this list originate from one sample, sequenced in a study of blood T cells in healthy people across ages. With a J-beta primer mix and a sample-barcoded 5' primer, a second PCR ran about 7 to 11 cycles. TCRdb re-derived calls from the 5' RACE reads in MiXCR, one entry per CDR3 protein. The sample has 780,000 or so distinct CDR3 sequences, around 25% seen once. This sample also belongs to another study, concerning T cells of mothers and their children.

The source material was blood. All receptors derive from a boy between 10 and 17 years old in good health.

This clonotype has a count of ten or more. The V and J genes are TRBV28 and TRBJ2-3; D unclear. Per germline, CDR1 MDHEN and CDR2 SYDVKM. V was pared by 1 base and J by 0 bases, with 5 bases between. The CDR3 has 14 residues. DNA of the CDR3: TGTGCCAGCAGTTTATCCGGTAGCACAGATACGCAGTATTTT. It is translated as CASSLSGSTDTQYF.

J is TRBJ1-2 and V is TRBV18; no definite D call. V was cut by 1 base and J by 6 bases, with 12 bases left in between. Per the germline V gene, CDR1 is KGHSH and CDR2 is LQKENI. CDR3 length: 14 residues. CDR3 amino acids: CASSPLALPDGYTF. CDR3 coding DNA: TGTGCCAGCTCACCACTCGCCCTCCCCGATGGCTACACCTTC.

The chain uses TRBV15 and TRBJ2-5; 8 positions match TRBD2. Germline V gene lookup returns CDR1 LNHNV and CDR2 YYDKDF (reference sequence). The V gene end was trimmed by 0 bases and the J gene end by 2 bases; junction bases not matched to a gene: 5. This CDR3 is 16 amino acids long. The CDR3 region is CATSREREGVQETQYF. Written as DNA, the CDR3 is TGTGCCACCAGCAGAGAACGGGAGGGAGTACAAGAGACCCAGTACTTC.

CDR3 region: CSVEKPGQGEETQYF. CDR3 coding DNA: TGCAGCGTTGAAAAACCTGGACAGGGAGAAGAGACCCAGTACTTC. This chain uses TRBV29-1 with TRBJ2-5, with 8 bases matching TRBD1. Germline CDR1 SQVTM, CDR2 ANQGSEA. CDR3 length: 15 residues. V was pared by 2 bases and J by 3 bases, with 8 bases of the junction left unmatched.

This rearrangement joins TRBV20-1 to TRBJ2-7, with no clear D. CDR3 length equals 13 residues. Germline V gene lookup returns CDR1 DFQATT and CDR2 SNEGSKA (reference sequence). V was pared by 3 bases and J by 5 bases, with 14 bases between. The CDR3 reads CSARRLPRHEQYF. CDR3 DNA sequence: TGCAGTGCTAGGAGACTCCCCCGTCACGAGCAGTACTTC.

CDR3 region: CASSLDGTTGTQYF. CDR3 coding DNA: TGTGCCAGCAGCTTAGACGGGACTACTGGTACGCAGTATTTT. This sequence joins TRBV7-9 and TRBJ2-3; 7 nucleotides agree with TRBD2. The CDR3 is 14 amino acids. J was trimmed by 8 bases and V by 1 base; bases with no gene match: 6. The germline CDR1 and CDR2 sequences are SEHNR and FQNEAQ (reference sequence).

This chain joins TRBV29-1 and TRBJ2-7; D gene uncertain. Germline-derived CDR1 and CDR2 are SQVTM and ANQGSEA. The CDR3 contains 13 residues. V gave up 0 bases and J gave up 3 bases, with 9 bases separating them. CDR3 DNA sequence: TGCAGCGTTGAAGACTTATTGGGCTACGAGCAGTACTTC. The encoded protein is CSVEDLLGYEQYF.

The chain is built from TRBV7-2 and TRBJ1-1; tentative D call: TRBD1 (5 bases). Trimming took 1 base from V and 5 from J, leaving 11 bases between them. Looked up from germline, CDR1 is SGHTA and CDR2 is FQGNSA. This CDR3 spans 14 amino acids. The CDR3 region has the DNA TGTGCCAGCAGCTTAGTTTGGTCAGGGACTGAAGCTTTCTTT. Its protein is CASSLVWSGTEAFF.

The J gene is TRBJ2-7, the V gene TRBV20-1; 7 bases agree with TRBD1. With V trimmed by 0 bases and J by 2 bases, 4 bases remained unmatched. Germline CDR1 is DFQATT and CDR2 is SNEGSKA (reference sequence). This CDR3 is built from 14 residues. CDR3 region: CSARDRGFTYEQYF. The DNA for the CDR3 is TGCAGTGCTAGAGACAGGGGGTTCACCTACGAGCAGTACTTC.

The chain links TRBV20-1 to TRBJ2-5; the D gene is possibly TRBD2 (5 bases). From germline, CDR1 is DFQATT and CDR2 SNEGSKA (reference sequence). Trimming removed 3 bases at V and 5 bases at J, with 13 bases between. The CDR3 sequence is 13 residues long. CDR3: CSASDGLWETQYF. In DNA form, the CDR3 reads TGCAGTGCTAGTGATGGACTTTGGGAGACCCAGTACTTC.

The sample holds a few counts of this clonotype. This chain joins TRBV30 and TRBJ2-5, with 8 bases matching TRBD2. Trimming removed 0 bases from V and 5 bases from J; junction bases left unmatched: 8. The CDR3 contains 15 residues. Germline V CDR1 and CDR2: GTSNPN, SVGIG (reference sequence). In DNA, the CDR3 is TGTGCCTGGAGTGTAGCGACTAGCGCTCGGGAGACCCAGTACTTC. This encodes CAWSVATSARETQYF.

This chain uses TRBV25-1 with TRBJ2-3; a possible D gene is TRBD2 (6 bases). Trimming took 3 bases from V and 2 from J, leaving 21 bases between them. The CDR3 is made up of 18 amino acids. Looked up from germline, CDR1 is MGHDK and CDR2 is SYGVNS. The CDR3 protein is CASSDAVWGEAPTDTQYF. The DNA for the CDR3 is TGTGCCAGCAGTGACGCTGTTTGGGGGGAAGCCCCCACAGATACGCAGTATTTT.

V usage is TRBV6-5 and J usage is TRBJ2-5, with D possibly TRBD2 on 5 matching bases. The DNA matches TRBJ2-7 better at its end, which makes the J call doubtful. The CDR3 covers 15 residues. The germline V gene has CDR1 MNHEY and CDR2 SVGAGI. In nucleotides, the CDR3 is TGTGCCAGCAGTTACTCGAAGATTGGGAGCTACGAGCAGTACTTC. This encodes CASSYSKIGSYEQYF.

This clonotype was found a few times. The rearrangement links TRBV28 to TRBJ2-7; D gene ambiguous. CDR3 length: 13 amino acids. From germline, CDR1 is MDHEN and CDR2 SYDVKM. Trimming took off 6 bases at V and 4 bases at J, with 13 bases between the two ends. CDR3 loop: CASSSIDRYEQYF. The CDR3 DNA sequence: TGTGCCAGCAGCTCTATAGACCGGTACGAGCAGTACTTC. Drawing the rest from reference TRBV28 and TRBJ2-7, the complete variable domain is DVKVTQSSRYLVKRTGEKVFLECVQDMDHENMFWYRQDPGLGLRLIYFSYDVKMKEKGDIPEGYSVSREKKERFSLILESASTNQTSMYLCASSSIDRYEQYFGPGTRLTVT.

The chain is built from TRBV7-6 and TRBJ2-7, with TRBD1 matching over 10 bases. The CDR3 is made up of 15 amino acids. Germline lookup yields CDR1 SGHVS and CDR2 FNYEAQ. J gave up 5 bases and V 5 bases, and 9 bases lay outside the gene matches. The CDR3 nucleotides are TGTGCCAGCAGCCCGGGGACAGGGGTGATTAACGAGCAGTACTTC. Its translation is CASSPGTGVINEQYF.

In its sample, this clonotype was seen once. The chain joins TRBV28 to TRBJ1-1; possibly TRBD1 for D (5 bases). Germline V gives CDR1 MDHEN, CDR2 SYDVKM. CDR3 length: 12 residues. Trimming removed 1 base at V and 8 bases at J, with 8 bases between. The DNA for the CDR3 is TGTGCCAGCAGTTTATTGGGGGAGGAAGCTTTCTTT. Translated, it gives CASSLLGEEAFF. Supplemented by reference TRBV28 and TRBJ1-1, the full variable domain reads DVKVTQSSRYLVKRTGEKVFLECVQDMDHENMFWYRQDPGLGLRLIYFSYDVKMKEKGDIPEGYSVSREKKERFSLILESASTNQTSMYLCASSLLGEEAFFGQGTRLTVV.

The chain combines TRBV20-1 with TRBJ2-7, with TRBD1 matching 8 bases. The CDR3 sequence is 13 residues long. J lost 3 bases, V lost 5 bases, and 6 bases had no gene match. CDR1 DFQATT and CDR2 SNEGSKA come from the germline V gene (reference sequence). This chain's CDR3 is CSAFRTGNYEQYF. CDR3 sequence (DNA): TGCAGTGCTTTTAGGACAGGGAACTACGAGCAGTACTTC.

This clonotype appeared a few times. The genes are TRBV29-1 and TRBJ2-2; D ambiguous. Trimming stripped 6 bases from V and 0 bases from J, with 8 bases between. CDR3 length equals 13 residues. The germline V gene has CDR1 SQVTM and CDR2 ANQGSEA. The CDR3 DNA reads as TGCAGCGTCACAGATACGAACACCGGGGAGCTGTTTTTT. Translation: CSVTDTNTGELFF.